This T cell receptor beta chain came from a study of blood T cell repertoires in COVID-19. Study background: T cells, B-cell-depleted T cells, or PBMCs provided the cDNA or gDNA that served as material.

The V gene's germline CDR1 is MNHEY and CDR2 SVGAGI. The V end lost 0 bases, the J end lost 5 bases, and 5 bases lay between the germline ends. The CDR3 is made up of 13 amino acids. Per the study methods: Reference gene primer amplification gave nucleated cell count estimates. The assay was immunoSEQ multiplex PCR, and TCRdb's table has in-frame clones only and misses some. Clonal size and the V and J genes are those of that table, whereas D and trimming came from the DNA. The sample holds tens of thousands of clones, 85% seen once. The V gene is TRBV6-5, the J gene TRBJ2-1, with no clear D. The TCR originated in a man aged 65 to 85 with acute or convalescent COVID-19. Sequences were obtained from peripheral blood. The CDR3 loop reads CASSYSIDNEQFF. In nucleotides, the CDR3 is TGTGCCAGCAGTTACTCGATAGACAATGAGCAGTTCTTC.